This T cell receptor beta chain was obtained from a study of T cells in Graves' hyperthyroidism and ophthalmopathy. Study findings and constraints: Ophthalmopathy could be told apart from stable hyperthyroidism with a 13 V-J model. Clonotypes that were expanded in thyroid above 0.001 mostly appeared in blood too.

Germline V gives CDR1 SNHLY, CDR2 FYNNEI. V lost 1 base, J lost 5 bases, and 9 bases lay in between. This CDR3 has 14 amino acids. TCR beta CDR3 regions were amplified from RNA. HTBI primers were the set used in a first-round RT-PCR of the TCR CDR3. MiXCR was run by TCRdb on the multiplex PCR reads, yielding one entry per CDR3 protein. Here the sample spans around 440,000 distinct CDR3 sequences, approximately 14% being singletons. Stable disease denoted Graves' hyperthyroidism without ophthalmopathy progression within 18 months. Uncontrolled infection, other autoimmune disease, pregnancy or lactation disqualified patients from enrolment. This clonotype has a count of ten or more. Its antigen is still unknown.

This receptor was taken from a woman in her late teens or twenties with Graves' hyperthyroidism. V gene TRBV2 combines with J gene TRBJ1-5; D is undetermined. Input material: blood. The CDR3 loop is CASSEGVSHQPQHF. The CDR3 DNA reads TGTGCCAGCAGTGAAGGGGTCAGCCATCAGCCCCAGCATTTT.